This TCR beta chain was obtained from a study of cytomegalovirus exposure and HLA in healthy donors. Findings and limits, study-wide: When analyzed later, a missense DCLRE1C variant was found to be linked to TCR beta V- and J-gene trimming.

The primer mix had 60 Vbeta and 13 Jbeta primers. Some clones are missing from TCRdb's copy, which holds only in-frame ones; the method was immunoSEQ multiplex PCR. The sample includes under 150,000 clones, 70% to 75% of them seen just once. With regard to this clone: What it binds is not known.

V shed 5 bases and J shed 1 base, with 14 bases lying between them. Germline CDR1 reads SEHNR; CDR2 reads FQNEAQ (reference sequence). The CDR3 totals 15 residues. Specimen: PBMCs. The J gene is TRBJ2-5, the V gene TRBV7-9, with D possibly TRBD2 on 5 matching bases. The origin of this receptor is a human donor in good health. CDR3 in amino acids: CASSLLGERQETQYF. CDR3 DNA sequence: TGTGCCAGCAGCCTACTAGGAGAGCGCCAAGAGACCCAGTACTTC.